This TCR beta chain was recovered during a study of T cells after yellow fever vaccination (dated by TCRdb to about 2019). Looking at the study overall: Libraries from fractions with low cell numbers were prepared with the SMART-Seq v4 Ultra Low Input RNA kit. Bulk TCR alpha and beta repertoires were sequenced longitudinally to track T-cell clones before and after primary and booster YFV17D yellow fever vaccination. The cohort comprised two healthy male donors, one aged 18 to 30 and one aged 30 to 39 years. Blood was collected at multiple timepoints before and after primary and secondary immunization, and bulk PBMC replicates and cell subsets were isolated.

Reading the label with the study, this specimen's treatment or condition is: live attenuated yellow fever vaccine strain. PBMCs were isolated from peripheral blood using a standard Ficoll-Paque protocol. Dynabeads CD4 and CD8 positive selection kits were used to isolate CD4 and CD8 T-cell fractions. RNA was extracted with TriZol from bulk PBMCs, CD4 and CD8 fractions, and dextramer-positive and dextramer-negative fractions. Unmatched junction bases come to 4, with V trimmed by 4 bases and J by 4 bases. CDR1 and CDR2 are drawn from the germline V gene (reference sequence): MNHEY, SMNVEV. The CDR3 runs 16 amino acids, cysteine and phenylalanine included. CDR3 DNA is the only sequence kept; it has 48 bases, read in frame from the first base. This clonotype appeared many times. Its antigen is currently not known. No quality values exist for individual bases; no much larger clone is one base distant. Sequencing used an Illumina NovaSeq 6000. TCR cDNA was made using 5'RACE template switching, a step that added a universal primer site and unique molecular identifiers. cDNA synthesis was primed from both the TCR alpha and TCR beta constant segments. Library amplification used two PCR steps, and the second PCR step added sample barcodes and sequencing adapters. Sequencing of the libraries was done on either Illumina HiSeq 2500 (2x100 bp) or NovaSeq (2x150 bp). Regarding the original processing steps: Reads were demultiplexed and collapsed into UMI consensus sequences with MIGEC, and V(D)J alignment was performed with MiXCR. Using edgeR on replicate PBMC samples, clonotypes were called vaccine-responding if FDR was below 0.01 and the log2 fold change was above 5 up to day 15. CD4 or CD8 identity was assigned to each bulk clonotype according to whether the clonotype was present at higher abundance in the sequenced CD4 repertoire or the sequenced CD8 repertoire. The public reads were quality trimmed at Q25 with fastp and then assembled into clones with MiXCR by TCRdb, keeping productive beta chains. CDR3 protein duplicates are merged, each entry listing the most common genes and DNA. None of the V and J calls come from the authors' own analysis; TCRdb made them. For this sample the table gives hundreds of thousands of distinct CDR3 sequences, of which approximately 12% were detected only once. More than 3% of the sample lies in the top ten.

The full study reports these points: A small share of clonotypes was detected in both CD4 and CD8 compartments, with the overlap likely arising from convergent recombination. Compared with the primary T-cell response, the secondary T-cell response was faster but weaker, reaching its peak on day 5 rather than on day 15. The study included only two donors, which limits how far the findings can be generalized. Computational filtering was needed because FACS-sorted repertoires could contain abundant contaminating clonotypes from the bulk population. After the booster, most clones that had expanded after primary vaccination were detected again (over 95% of CD4 and over 75% of CD8), suggesting broad maintenance of memory.

The clonotype comes from a man younger than 30 who received the YFV17D yellow fever vaccine. The sample was CD4+ T cells sorted from PBMCs, taken 15 days after the yellow fever booster vaccination. The chain couples TRBV27 to TRBJ2-5; 15 bases in the middle match TRBD2. The DNA sequence is given as TGTGCCAGCAGTTCGGGACTAGCGGGGGGTCGAGAGACCCAGTACTTC. Translated, it gives CASSSGLAGGRETQYF.